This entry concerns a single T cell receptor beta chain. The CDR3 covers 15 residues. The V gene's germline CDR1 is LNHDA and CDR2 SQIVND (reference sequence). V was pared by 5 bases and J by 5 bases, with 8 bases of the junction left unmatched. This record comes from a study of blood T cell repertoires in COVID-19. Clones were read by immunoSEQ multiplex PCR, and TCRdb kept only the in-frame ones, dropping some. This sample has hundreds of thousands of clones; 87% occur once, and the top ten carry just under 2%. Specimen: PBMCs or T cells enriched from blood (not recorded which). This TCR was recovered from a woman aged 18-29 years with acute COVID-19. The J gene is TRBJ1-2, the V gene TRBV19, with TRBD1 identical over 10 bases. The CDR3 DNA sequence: TGTGCCAGTAGTCTGAGACAGGGGGCTTGGTATGGCTACACCTTC. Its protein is CASSLRQGAWYGYTF. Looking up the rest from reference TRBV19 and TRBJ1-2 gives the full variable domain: DGGITQSPKYLFRKEGQNVTLSCEQNLNHDAMYWYRQDPGQGLRLIYYSQIVNDFQKGDIAEGYSVSREKKESFPLTVTSAQKNPTAFYLCASSLRQGAWYGYTFGSGTRLTVV.